A selection of T cell receptor beta chains follows, all from one sample in a study of regulatory T cells in long-lasting Graves disease. One entry per CDR3 protein results from TCRdb running MiXCR on the multiplex PCR reads. This table has approximately 470,000 distinct CDR3 sequences, about 20% appearing once. This material consisted of peripheral blood mononuclear cells (PBMCs), taken when the disease was refractory, from a patient treated with antithyroid drugs. All receptors come from a female donor with Graves disease. The CDR3 runs from the conserved cysteine through the conserved F or W. A D gene is named only where the DNA matches it firmly. Clone size, where shown, is once, few, many, or a class for clones that have expanded.

J,size,D,V,DNA,CDR3
TRBJ2-6,-,-,TRBV6-2/TRBV6-3,TGTGCCACCAGAGGGGGGGCCAACGTCCTGACTTTC,CATRGGANVLTF
TRBJ1-4,once,-,TRBV28,TGTGCCAGCACCCCGGGCAGTGGTGAAAAACCGTTTTTT,CASTPGSGEKPFF
TRBJ2-4,many,-,TRBV7-8,TGTGCCAGCAGCTTTTCCCGTTTCGGACCCGGAAAAAACATTCAGTACTTC,CASSFSRFGPGKNIQYF
TRBJ2-3,few,-,TRBV6-1,TGTGCCAGCAGGGAAAGCCTCCATAGCACAGATACGCAGTATTTT,CASRESLHSTDTQYF
TRBJ2-7,many,TRBD2,TRBV27,TGTGCCAGCAGCGGACTAGCGCAACCCTACGAGCAGTACTTC,CASSGLAQPYEQYF
TRBJ2-2,many,TRBD1,TRBV12-3/TRBV12-4,TGTGCCAGCAGCCTGGACAGGGGGCGCCGCGGGGAGCTGTTTTTT,CASSLDRGRRGELFF
TRBJ2-7,-,-,TRBV29-1,TGCAGCGCTAGTGGGGCGGGGTTCTACGAGCAGTACTTC,CSASGAGFYEQYF
TRBJ1-2,many,-,TRBV11-2,TGTGCCAGCAGCTTAACGACAACTTGGTATGGCTACACCTTC,CASSLTTTWYGYTF
TRBJ1-5,-,-,TRBV30,TGTGCCTGGAGTGTTGGATCCACGGCGGGCAATCAGCCCCAGCATTTT,CAWSVGSTAGNQPQHF
TRBJ1-4,many,-,TRBV7-2,TGTGCCAGCAGCCTCTCCTGGGCGGGGGAAAAACTGTTTTTT,CASSLSWAGEKLFF
TRBJ2-2,-,-,TRBV19,TGTGCCACCTTAAACCCGGGTTTCACCGGGGAGCTGTTTTTT,CATLNPGFTGELFF
TRBJ1-2,few,TRBD1,TRBV5-1,TGCGCCAGCAGCCAGCAAGCGGACAGGTTCAACTATGGCTACACCTTC,CASSQQADRFNYGYTF
TRBJ1-1,-,TRBD1,TRBV20-1,TGCAGTGCTGACAGGGAGGGTGAAGCTTTCTTT,CSADREGEAFF
TRBJ1-1,many,-,TRBV30,TGTGCCTGGAGTTACGCGGGTTGGACTGAAGCTTTCTTT,CAWSYAGWTEAFF
TRBJ2-7,-,-,TRBV3-1,TGTGCCAGCAGCCGCAGACTCGGGGATTATTGGGAGCAGTACTTC,CASSRRLGDYWEQYF
TRBJ1-2,many,-,TRBV5-8,TGTGCCAGCAGCTTGCCGCGTCTCTCGAGGAGTAATGGCTACACCTTC,CASSLPRLSRSNGYTF
TRBJ1-1,many,-,TRBV10-3,TGTGCCATCAGGATCACAGGGCCGGGGAACACTGAAGCTTTCTTT,CAIRITGPGNTEAFF
TRBJ1-1,few,-,TRBV6-1,TGTGCCAGCAGACCCCCTTTGAGGTTCGGGACTGAAGCTTTCTTT,CASRPPLRFGTEAFF
TRBJ2-7,many,TRBD1,TRBV7-9,TGTGCCAGCAGCACCAGACAGGGTTCCTACGAGCAGTACTTC,CASSTRQGSYEQYF
TRBJ2-1,once,-,TRBV5-1,TGCGCCAGCAGCGGCCGACCGCGGGGCGACTACTCCTACAATGAGCAGTTCTTC,CASSGRPRGDYSYNEQFF
TRBJ2-1,-,-,TRBV6-1,TGTGCCAGCACCCTAAGTTTGGTATCCTACTACAATGAGCAGTTCTTC,CASTLSLVSYYNEQFF
TRBJ1-1,many,TRBD1,TRBV28,TGTGCCAGCAGTTTTAACCGGGACAGGGGGTTCGGAGCTTTCTTT,CASSFNRDRGFGAFF
TRBJ2-2,few,TRBD2,TRBV7-8,TGTGCCAGCAGCCATCCTGGCGGGGGGAACACCGGGGAGCTGTTTTTT,CASSHPGGGNTGELFF
TRBJ2-7,few,-,TRBV2,TGTGCCAGCAGCCCACCCCGGGACGGCTACGAGCAGTACTTC,CASSPPRDGYEQYF
TRBJ2-7,many,TRBD1,TRBV28,TGTGCCAGCAGTTATAGACAGGGGGCCTACTTCGAGCAGTACTTC,CASSYRQGAYFEQYF
TRBJ2-7,-,TRBD2,TRBV4-2,TGTGCCAGCAGCCAAGGTGATCGTCCTAGGGAGGGTGTTCGAGAGCAGTACTTC,CASSQGDRPREGVREQYF
TRBJ2-7,many,TRBD1,TRBV20-1,TGCAGTGGAACTAGGACAGGGTTAACCTACGAGCAGTACTTC,CSGTRTGLTYEQYF
TRBJ1-5,many,TRBD1,TRBV28,TGTGCCAGCATCTTACAGGGGGCCAGCAATCAGCCCCAGCATTTT,CASILQGASNQPQHF
TRBJ1-1,many,-,TRBV20-1,TGCAGTGCTAGAGCCTTTGACGAAAAGGTCGAAGCTTTCTTT,CSARAFDEKVEAFF
TRBJ1-1,-,-,TRBV20-1,TGCAGTGCTAGAGATGGGGCGGCGAACACTGAAGCTTTCTTT,CSARDGAANTEAFF
TRBJ1-1,many,-,TRBV6-1,TGTGCCAGCACCCGCCCCCCGAACACTGAAGCTTTCTTT,CASTRPPNTEAFF
TRBJ2-7,many,-,TRBV28,TGTGCCAGCAGCCCCGGATCCTACGAGCAGTACTTC,CASSPGSYEQYF
TRBJ2-1,many,TRBD2,TRBV10-3,TGTGCCATCAGTGGGGCTCTAGCGGGAGGGTACAATGAGCAGTTCTTC,CAISGALAGGYNEQFF
TRBJ2-5,few,TRBD1,TRBV7-9,TGTGCCAGCAGCTCCACGTTGGACAGGGGAGGGGGAGGGACCCAGTACTTC,CASSSTLDRGGGGTQYF
TRBJ2-7,-,TRBD2,TRBV27,TGTGCCACGGCGGGAGCGGCTGGCGAGCAGTACTTC,CATAGAAGEQYF
TRBJ2-4,many,-,TRBV7-2,TGTGCCAGCAGCGAACAGCAGGCCAAAAACATTCAGTACTTC,CASSEQQAKNIQYF
TRBJ1-6,-,-,TRBV7-7,TGTGCTAGCAGCACGGGGGGTTCACCCCTCCACTTT,CASSTGGSPLHF